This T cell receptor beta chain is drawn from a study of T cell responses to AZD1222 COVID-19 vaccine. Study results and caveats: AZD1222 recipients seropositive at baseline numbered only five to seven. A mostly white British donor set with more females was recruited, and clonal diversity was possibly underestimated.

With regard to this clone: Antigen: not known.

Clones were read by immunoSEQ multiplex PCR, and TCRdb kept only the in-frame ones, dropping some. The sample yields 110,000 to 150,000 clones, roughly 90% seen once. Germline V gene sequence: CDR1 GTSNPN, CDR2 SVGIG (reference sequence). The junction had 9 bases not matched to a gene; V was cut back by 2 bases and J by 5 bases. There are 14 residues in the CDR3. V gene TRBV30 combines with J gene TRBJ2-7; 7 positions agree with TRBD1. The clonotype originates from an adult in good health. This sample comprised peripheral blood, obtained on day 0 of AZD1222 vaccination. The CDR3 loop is CAWSLPGQKHEQYF. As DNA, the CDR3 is TGTGCCTGGAGTCTCCCGGGACAGAAACACGAGCAGTACTTC.